The 8 T cell receptor beta chains below all came from one sample that was sequenced in a study of blood T cells in healthy people across ages. Sample-barcoded 5' priming and a J-beta primer mix drove a second PCR of roughly 7 to 11 cycles. TCRdb reprocessed the 5' RACE reads with MiXCR, giving one entry per CDR3 protein. The sample contains about 640,000 distinct CDR3 sequences, around 54% of which appear only once. Material for sequencing was blood. These receptor sequences come from a man aged 60 to 69 in good health.

This chain links TRBV5-1 with TRBJ2-5, with TRBD2 identical over 14 bases. The end of the DNA fits TRBJ2-7 better, so the J call may be wrong. The CDR3 covers 15 residues. From germline, CDR1 is SGHRS and CDR2 YFSETQ. CDR3 residues: CASSLVGTSGGEQYF. In DNA form, the CDR3 reads TGCGCCAGCAGCTTGGTGGGGACTAGCGGGGGCGAGCAGTACTTC.

V and J are TRBV2 and TRBJ2-3; D is perhaps TRBD2 (6 bases). Germline-derived CDR1 and CDR2 are SNHLY and FYNNEI. This CDR3 is 14 amino acids long. Trimming removed 4 bases from V and 6 bases from J, with 14 bases in between. CDR3 nucleotide sequence: TGTGCCAGCAGTGTAGGGGCCGGAGGGGATACGCAGTATTTT. This encodes CASSVGAGGDTQYF.

This clonotype turned up a few times. The rearrangement links TRBV5-1 to TRBJ1-4; no firm D call. Germline CDR1 and CDR2: SGHRS and YFSETQ. V shed 4 bases and J shed 8 bases, with 18 bases lying between them. This CDR3 has 15 residues. The CDR3 sequence: CASSVTTGIGEKLFF. For the CDR3, the DNA is TGCGCCAGCAGCGTAACGACGGGAATCGGCGAAAAACTGTTTTTT.

J is TRBJ2-7 and V is TRBV28; TRBD1 agrees at 9 bases. V lost 4 bases, J lost 9 bases, and 10 bases stayed unmatched. Germline CDR1 MDHEN, CDR2 SYDVKM. The CDR3 is 14 residues long. The CDR3 spells CASSSPETGGSQYF. DNA of the CDR3: TGTGCCAGCAGTTCTCCCGAGACAGGGGGGTCGCAGTACTTC.

This clonotype came up a few times. The chain recombines TRBV20-1 with TRBJ2-4; a possible D gene is TRBD2 (5 bases). Germline CDR1 DFQATT, CDR2 SNEGSKA (reference sequence). Trimming removed 1 base at V and 9 bases at J, with 16 bases between. The CDR3 totals 14 residues. The CDR3 DNA sequence: TGCAGTGCTAGAGCACCCCGGGAAGGTGTCATTCAGTACTTC. It codes for CSARAPREGVIQYF.

The V and J genes are TRBV12-3 or TRBV12-4 and TRBJ2-4; possibly TRBD2 for D (6 bases). The J call could be wrong; TRBJ2-7 is a better fit for the DNA end. The CDR3 runs to 15 residues. CDR3 sequence reads: CASSLVGGADYEQYF. CDR3 in DNA: TGTGCCAGCAGTTTAGTTGGCGGGGCCGACTACGAGCAGTACTTC.

A few counts support this clonotype. The chain employs TRBV5-1 and TRBJ2-5, with TRBD2 matching over 8 bases. The length of the CDR3 is 15 residues. Germline loops: CDR1 SGHRS, CDR2 YFSETQ. V was clipped by 7 bases and J by 6 bases; unmatched bases: 14. The CDR3 loop reads CASREGHRDTKTQYF. The CDR3 DNA reads TGCGCCAGCCGGGAGGGACACAGGGATACGAAGACCCAGTACTTC.

The V and J genes are TRBV11-2 and TRBJ2-7; TRBD2 aligns across 11 bases. The DNA matches TRBJ2-5 better at its end, which makes the J call doubtful. The CDR3 runs to 15 residues. Germline loops: CDR1 SGHAT, CDR2 FQNNGV. CDR3 sequence: CASSPGTSGPETQYF. In DNA, the CDR3 is TGTGCCAGCAGCCCGGGGACTAGCGGACCAGAGACCCAGTACTTC.